A single sample is the source of the 12 T cell receptor beta chains below, sequenced in a study of blood T cell repertoires in COVID-19. This table comes from immunoSEQ multiplex PCR, and its TCRdb copy is limited to in-frame clones, with some not included. The table has 250,000 or so clones, 89% seen once. The sequencing sample was made of peripheral blood. The receptors shown here come from a woman in her 40s who had recovered from COVID-19.

V is TRBV28 and J is TRBJ2-4, with 8 bases fitting TRBD1. In germline, CDR1 is MDHEN, CDR2 SYDVKM. The CDR3 extends over 14 amino acids. After removal of 8 bases from V and 1 base from J, the junction contained 4 bases not matched to a gene. The CDR3 sequence: CASWTGTAKNIQYF. The CDR3 DNA follows: TGTGCCAGCTGGACAGGGACGGCCAAAAACATTCAGTACTTC.

This chain joins TRBV5-4 and TRBJ1-2; D is undetermined. In germline, CDR1 is SGHNT, CDR2 YYREEE (reference sequence). V shed 4 bases and J shed 1 base, with 8 bases lying between them. The CDR3 length is 13 residues. CDR3 sequence (DNA): TGTGCCAGCAGCAACGACAATAACTATGGCTACACCTTC. Residues: CASSNDNNYGYTF.

The chain couples TRBV9 to TRBJ2-5, with no clear D. Trimming removed 1 base at V and 2 bases at J, with 15 bases between. The CDR3 spans 16 residues. Germline-derived CDR1 and CDR2 are SGDLS and YYNGEE. The CDR3 region is CASSVNAARSQETQYF. CDR3 DNA: TGTGCCAGCAGCGTAAACGCAGCGAGATCTCAAGAGACCCAGTACTTC.

This chain links TRBV18 with TRBJ2-7, with TRBD1 matching 8 bases. With 3 bases clipped from V and 3 bases from J, the junction kept 7 bases outside the gene matches. The CDR3 is 15 amino acids. CDR1 is KGHSH, CDR2 LQKENI, per germline. In DNA form, the CDR3 reads TGTGCCAGCTCACCTCCCGGGACAGGAAGCTACGAGCAGTACTTC. Amino acid sequence: CASSPPGTGSYEQYF.

This clone was observed a handful of times. The V gene is TRBV2, the J gene TRBJ1-3; TRBD1 is a possible D gene (5 bases). Germline V lookup: CDR1 SNHLY, CDR2 FYNNEI. The length of the CDR3 is 15 residues. Trimming cost V 7 bases and J 3 bases, with 16 bases left between them. The CDR3 DNA sequence: TGTGCCAGCACCCTCCTGGGGGGGAATGGAAACACCATATATTTT. Its protein is CASTLLGGNGNTIYF.

J is TRBJ2-1 and V is TRBV5-1; no firm D call. Trimming shortened V by 0 bases and J by 2 bases, and 3 bases separated the two germline ends. This CDR3 spans 13 amino acids. Looked up from germline, CDR1 is SGHRS and CDR2 is YFSETQ. DNA for the CDR3: TGCGCCAGCAGCTTGGACACCTACAATGAGCAGTTCTTC. Its translation: CASSLDTYNEQFF.

The rearrangement joins TRBV5-4 to TRBJ2-5, with 8 nucleotides matching TRBD2. The CDR3 is made up of 16 amino acids. After removal of 4 bases from V and 5 bases from J, the junction contained 13 bases not matched to a gene. The germline V gene has CDR1 SGHNT and CDR2 YYREEE (reference sequence). The CDR3 DNA is TGTGCCAGCAGCCAACCTCTCGCGGGGGGCCTGGAGACCCAGTACTTC. This codes for CASSQPLAGGLETQYF.

The V call is TRBV4-1, the J call TRBJ1-2; 9 bases map to TRBD1. This CDR3 is built from 15 residues. CDR1 and CDR2 (germline): MGHRA, YSYEKL. After removal of 4 bases from V and 4 bases from J, the junction contained 7 bases not matched to a gene. Here the CDR3 reads CASSPHTGGGYGYTF. DNA for the CDR3: TGCGCCAGCAGCCCTCATACAGGGGGCGGCTATGGCTACACCTTC.

The rearrangement joins TRBV5-4 to TRBJ2-7, with 16 bases identical to TRBD2. The J segment lost 5 bases and the V segment lost 4 bases, leaving 9 bases of the junction unmatched. The CDR3 loop spans 17 amino acids. Looked up from germline, CDR1 is SGHNT and CDR2 is YYREEE (reference sequence). CDR3 DNA sequence: TGTGCCAGCAGCCCGGGACTAGCGGGAGGGCCGTCCCACGAGCAGTACGTC. Translating gives CASSPGLAGGPSHEQYV.

The CDR3 nucleotides are TGTGCCAGCAGCTTGGATGACACCTCGAATCAGCCCCAGCATTTT. Amino acid sequence: CASSLDDTSNQPQHF. The rearrangement links TRBV7-9 to TRBJ1-5; no clear D. This CDR3 is built from 15 residues. The V and J ends lost 3 bases and 4 bases respectively, with 13 bases between them. CDR1 SEHNR and CDR2 FQNEAQ come from the germline V gene (reference sequence).

The chain links TRBV6-5 to TRBJ1-2; D unclear. The ends were cut back, 2 bases at V and 4 bases at J, with 11 bases in the middle. The CDR3 contains 14 residues. Germline CDR1 MNHEY, CDR2 SVGAGI. The CDR3 protein is CASSYDPGGYGYTF. The CDR3 coding sequence is TGTGCCAGCAGTTACGATCCCGGAGGCTATGGCTACACCTTC.

This chain connects TRBV20-1 to TRBJ2-7, with 7 bases matching TRBD1. The CDR3 length is 14 residues. J was trimmed by 2 bases and V by 3 bases; bases with no gene match: 7. Germline V CDR1 and CDR2: DFQATT, SNEGSKA (reference sequence). CDR3 coding DNA: TGCAGTGCTAGTACGAGACAGGGAACCTACGAGCAGTACTTC. Translated, it gives CSASTRQGTYEQYF.